This entry features one TCR beta chain sequence. The antigen remains unidentified. Trimming left V 2 bases short and J 8 bases short, with 12 bases between. The CDR3 extends over 13 amino acids. The data stem from a study of T cell responses to AZD1222 COVID-19 vaccine. Study-wide results and caveats: Spike-spanning, vaccine-associated CD4 TCRs were dominant at 160-218 and 743-854. Compared with day 0, the breadth and depth of the Spike-specific TCR repertoire rose significantly after two doses of AZD1222.

The data were produced by immunoSEQ multiplex PCR, yet TCRdb's version contains in-frame clones alone and is incomplete. The sample lists 150,000 to 200,000 clones, around 86% occurring once. The chain has TRBV12-3 or TRBV12-4 and TRBJ1-1; a possible D gene is TRBD1 (5 bases). The sample consisted of peripheral blood, taken on day 0 of MenACWY control vaccination. The source of this sequence is an adult in good health. The CDR3 is CASSLFGQGEAFF. The CDR3 coding sequence is TGTGCCAGCAGTTTATTTGGGCAGGGAGAAGCTTTCTTT.